This T cell receptor (beta chain) is drawn from a study of cytomegalovirus exposure and HLA in healthy donors. Notes on the study in general: One later analysis, an examination of the 120 or so validation repertoires, found that first-cohort TCR clusters tended to co-occur in them. Listed as cytomegalovirus-associated were around 160 TCR beta chains.

In the case of this clone: Its antigen is still unknown.

Germline CDR1 is SNHLY and CDR2 is FYNNEI. With V trimmed by 10 bases and J by 0 bases, 8 bases remained unmatched. The CDR3 contains 14 residues. The table came from immunoSEQ multiplex PCR; TCRdb's copy has only in-frame clones and leaves some out. The table lists fewer than 250,000 clones, around 87% of them singletons, with 1.5% to 2.5% in the top ten. The chain employs TRBV2 and TRBJ1-1; 7 bases agree with TRBD1. The sequence came from a woman in her late teens or twenties in good health and CMV-seropositive. The sequenced sample was PBMCs. DNA of the CDR3: TGTGCCACCCGGACAGGTTACATGAACACTGAAGCTTTCTTT. It yields the protein CATRTGYMNTEAFF.